Following are 8 T cell receptor beta chains from one sample sequenced in a study of blood T cell repertoires in COVID-19. Sequencing was performed with immunoSEQ multiplex PCR; in TCRdb, only in-frame clones are kept and a portion is missing. Of just over 300,000 clones in the sample, approximately 85% were seen once. Sequencing was performed on PBMCs or T cells enriched from blood (not recorded which). Receptors were obtained from a man aged 30-40 years who had recovered from COVID-19.

The chain employs TRBV5-1 and TRBJ2-7; 12 bases fit TRBD1. Germline assignment: CDR1 SGHRS and CDR2 YFSETQ. The CDR3 is made up of 14 amino acids. V shed 7 bases and J 6 bases; nucleotides not matched to a gene: 8. The CDR3 nucleotides read TGCGCCAGCTCTTCCGGGACAGGGGGCATCGAGCAGTACTTC. Protein sequence: CASSSGTGGIEQYF.

V is TRBV7-2 and J is TRBJ2-1; 10 positions match TRBD2. The CDR3 consists of 15 residues. Germline CDR1 is SGHTA and CDR2 is FQGNSA. V trimming: 1 base; J trimming: 10 bases; junction bases outside the gene matches: 7. The CDR3 DNA is TGTGCCAGCAGCTTAGTTGCTAGCGGGGGACCCGAGCAGTTCTTC. This translates into CASSLVASGGPEQFF.

The J gene is TRBJ2-5, the V gene TRBV18, with TRBD1 as a possible D gene (7 bases). This CDR3 region has 15 residues. Per germline, CDR1 KGHSH and CDR2 LQKENI. Trimming pared 3 bases from V and 4 bases from J, leaving 15 bases between. This CDR3 reads CASSPAGGGGETQYF. CDR3 nucleotide sequence: TGTGCCAGCTCACCCGCAGGGGGAGGAGGAGAGACCCAGTACTTC.

This clone was counted once. V and J are TRBV12-3 or TRBV12-4 and TRBJ1-2; D possibly corresponds to TRBD1 (5 bases). V gave up 1 base and J gave up 11 bases, with 8 bases separating them. This CDR3 comprises 11 residues. CDR3 loop: CASSLGGAYTF. The CDR3 DNA sequence: TGTGCCAGCAGTTTAGGTGGGGCTTACACCTTC.

This chain joins TRBV4-3 and TRBJ2-6; D gene uncertain. Germline loops: CDR1 LGHNA, CDR2 YSLEER. V was pared by 0 bases and J by 0 bases, with 6 bases between. The CDR3 contains 16 residues. In nucleotides, the CDR3 is TGCGCCAGCAGCCAAGACGTAGCCTCTGGGGCCAACGTCCTGACTTTC. Translating it yields CASSQDVASGANVLTF.

The sample holds a few counts of this clone. The J gene is TRBJ2-1, the V gene TRBV27, with 10 positions matching TRBD1. This CDR3 comprises 15 residues. The germline V gene encodes CDR1 MNHEY and CDR2 SMNVEV (reference sequence). After removal of 7 bases from V and 7 bases from J, the junction contained 10 bases not matched to a gene. The CDR3 DNA reads TGTGCCAGCACCCAAGACAGGGGGCGCAGGAATGAGCAGTTCTTC. As protein: CASTQDRGRRNEQFF.

The chain uses TRBV5-6 and TRBJ1-4; D call uncertain. This CDR3 region has 13 residues. The V end was cut by 4 bases, the J end by 1 base, with 5 bases between. From germline, CDR1 is SGHDT and CDR2 YYEEEE. Here the CDR3 DNA reads TGTGCCAGCAGCACTGTAACTAATGAAAAACTGTTTTTT. As protein: CASSTVTNEKLFF.

This rearrangement joins TRBV19 to TRBJ2-1; 8 bases line up with TRBD1. This CDR3 contains 15 residues. V lost 4 bases, J lost 3 bases, and 5 bases stayed unmatched. Per germline, CDR1 LNHDA and CDR2 SQIVND (reference sequence). The CDR3 reads CASSTPGQDYNEQFF. Written as DNA, the CDR3 is TGTGCCAGTAGTACCCCGGGACAGGACTACAATGAGCAGTTCTTC.